Presented here are 13 T cell receptor beta chains from one specimen sequenced in a study of blood T cell repertoires in COVID-19. The method was immunoSEQ multiplex PCR; TCRdb's version includes in-frame clones alone and lacks a portion of them. The sample lists tens of thousands of clones; 88% were seen once. The sample comprised peripheral blood. The receptor set was obtained from a man in his fifties or sixties with active COVID-19.

This clone has more than one count but fewer than ten. The V and J genes are TRBV5-4 and TRBJ1-3; 9 positions match TRBD1. Per germline, CDR1 SGHNT and CDR2 YYREEE (reference sequence). V was clipped by 4 bases and J by 0 bases; unmatched bases: 8. The CDR3 has 17 residues. CDR3 bases: TGTGCCAGCAGCGCGGGACAGGGACCCCGCTCTGGAAACACCATATATTTT. It encodes CASSAGQGPRSGNTIYF.

The V call is TRBV18, the J call TRBJ2-7, with 12 nucleotides matching TRBD1. V trimming: 1 base; J trimming: 7 bases; junction bases outside the gene matches: 11. The CDR3 loop spans 17 amino acids. Germline V gives CDR1 KGHSH, CDR2 LQKENI. CDR3 amino acids: CASSPRLPGQGAWEQYF. DNA of the CDR3: TGTGCCAGCTCACCACGTTTACCGGGACAGGGGGCTTGGGAGCAGTACTTC.

The rearrangement joins TRBV4-2 to TRBJ2-7, with 8 bases aligning to TRBD1. V lost 4 bases, J lost 5 bases, and 13 bases stayed unmatched. CDR3 length: 16 amino acids. The germline gives CDR1 LGHNA, CDR2 YNFKEQ. The CDR3 reads CASSPLGQGDRHEQYF. The CDR3 nucleotides read TGTGCCAGCAGCCCCCTAGGACAGGGCGATCGGCACGAGCAGTACTTC.

This clone was counted a single time. This rearrangement joins TRBV18 to TRBJ1-6, with D unresolved. Germline V gene data show CDR1 as KGHSH and CDR2 as LQKENI. V shed 3 bases and J shed 7 bases, with 13 bases lying between them. The length of the CDR3 is 15 residues. The CDR3 here is CASSPVQNLNSPLHF. CDR3 in DNA: TGTGCCAGCTCACCGGTACAGAATCTAAATTCACCCCTCCACTTT. The full variable domain, rest sourced from reference TRBV18 and TRBJ1-6, is NAGVMQNPRHLVRRRGQEARLRCSPMKGHSHVYWYRQLPEEGLKFMVYLQKENIIDESGMPKERFSAEFPKEGPSILRIQQVVRGDSAAYFCASSPVQNLNSPLHFGNGTRLTVT.

The chain employs TRBV24-1 and TRBJ2-5, with a possible D match to TRBD1 (6 bases). Trimming took off 4 bases at V and 5 bases at J, with 10 bases between the two ends. The CDR3 length is 13 residues. Per germline, CDR1 KGHDR and CDR2 SFDVKD. The CDR3 region is CATSDRGGETQYF. DNA of the CDR3: TGTGCCACCAGTGACAGGGGTGGGGAGACCCAGTACTTC.

The V call is TRBV11-1, the J call TRBJ2-4; 7 bases are shared with TRBD1. This CDR3 has 14 amino acids. The V gene's germline CDR1 is SGHAT and CDR2 FQDESV (reference sequence). After removal of 3 bases from V and 7 bases from J, the junction contained 6 bases not matched to a gene. CDR3 sequence: CASSFSQGQNIQYF. The DNA of the CDR3 is TGTGCCAGCAGCTTTAGCCAGGGACAGAACATTCAGTACTTC.

The chain is built from TRBV12-5 and TRBJ2-1; TRBD2 matches 9 bases. This CDR3 is 14 amino acids long. V lost 5 bases to trimming and J lost 5 bases; unmatched junction nucleotides: 4. Germline CDR1 is LGHNT and CDR2 is FRNRAP. CDR3 sequence (DNA): TGTGCTAGTGGTCTAAGCGGGGGGAACAATGAGCAGTTCTTC. Its protein product is CASGLSGGNNEQFF.

J is TRBJ1-5 and V is TRBV2; unclear D gene. Germline V gene sequence: CDR1 SNHLY, CDR2 FYNNEI. V was pared by 2 bases and J by 2 bases, with 10 bases between. The CDR3 has 15 amino acids. CDR3 loop: CASSESREGNQPQHF. DNA of the CDR3: TGTGCCAGCAGTGAAAGTAGGGAGGGCAATCAGCCCCAGCATTTT.

V usage is TRBV10-3 and J usage is TRBJ2-2; possibly TRBD1 for D (7 bases). CDR1 is ENHRY and CDR2 is SYGVKD in the germline V gene. The CDR3 totals 14 residues. V was clipped by 8 bases and J by 0 bases, with 10 bases between them. Here the CDR3 reads CAIAGQSNTGELFF. CDR3 bases: TGTGCCATCGCGGGACAGTCGAACACCGGGGAGCTGTTTTTT.

The gene calls are TRBV11-2 and TRBJ1-1; D call uncertain. The CDR3 is 15 amino acids. Germline CDR1 SGHAT, CDR2 FQNNGV. V gave up 0 bases and J gave up 2 bases, with 10 bases separating them. CDR3 amino acids: CASSLDPGSNTEAFF. CDR3 nucleotide sequence: TGTGCCAGCAGCTTAGATCCCGGTTCCAACACTGAAGCTTTCTTT.

The chain uses TRBV6-6 and TRBJ2-1, with D possibly matching TRBD1 (6 bases). Trimming stripped 6 bases from V and 5 bases from J, with 17 bases between. CDR3 length: 15 residues. Germline CDR1 reads MNHNY; CDR2 reads SVGAGI (reference sequence). Here the CDR3 reads CASSGTRAGHNEQFF. The CDR3 DNA reads as TGTGCCAGCAGCGGGACACGGGCCGGGCACAATGAGCAGTTCTTC.

The CDR3 nucleotides read TGTGCCAGCAGCTTGACTCTGACTAATGAAAAACTGTTTTTT. It codes for CASSLTLTNEKLFF. V is TRBV5-6 and J is TRBJ1-4; D gene unclear. The CDR3 runs 14 residues. The V end lost 1 base, the J end lost 2 bases, and 6 bases lay between the germline ends. Per the germline V gene, CDR1 is SGHDT and CDR2 is YYEEEE.

The chain couples TRBV24-1 to TRBJ2-1; possible D gene TRBD2, 6 bases. Between the trimmed V and J ends, which lost 5 bases and 4 bases, there was a span of 20 bases. The germline CDR1 and CDR2 sequences are KGHDR and SFDVKD. CDR3 size: 17 residues. CDR3 in DNA: TGTGCCACCAGTGTGAATTTGACTAGGTTTGGTTACAATGAGCAGTTCTTC. Protein: CATSVNLTRFGYNEQFF.